A selection of T cell receptor beta chains follows, all from one sample in a study of vaccination effects on CD4 cells after COVID-19. Here immunoSEQ multiplex PCR was the method, and the copy in TCRdb shows in-frame clones only, minus some. Of tens of thousands of clones listed, approximately 72% are singletons. For these receptors, no antigen is known. Sequencing was performed on CD4+ T cells from PBMCs cultured without peptide, taken after COVID-19 vaccination. These receptors were taken from a human donor who received a COVID-19 vaccine. The CDR3 runs from the conserved cysteine through the conserved F or W. The D gene is left open where the match is weak. Expanded clones get a size class; other rows say once, few or many, or leave the size out.

13 | - | TRBJ1-1 | TRBV6-1 | - | CASSERQGPEAFF | TGTGCCAGCAGTGAAAGGCAGGGGCCTGAAGCTTTCTTT
14 | - | TRBJ1-5 | TRBV30 | - | CAWSVTGPHQPQHF | TGTGCCTGGAGTGTCACAGGGCCTCATCAGCCCCAGCATTTT
12 | - | TRBJ1-2 | TRBV25-1 | - | CASSLTGSGYTF | TGTGCCAGCAGCCTCACAGGGTCTGGCTACACCTTC
13 | - | TRBJ1-6 | TRBV5-6 | TRBD1 | CASQTGGKSPLHF | TGTGCCAGTCAGACAGGGGGCAAATCACCCCTCCACTTT
16 | - | TRBJ2-5 | TRBV5-5 | TRBD1 | CASSWGTGGVGETQYF | TGTGCCAGCAGCTGGGGAACAGGGGGCGTCGGGGAGACCCAGTACTTC
16 | - | TRBJ2-5 | TRBV14 | TRBD2 | CASSQGLAHIQETQYF | TGTGCCAGCAGCCAAGGACTAGCCCACATCCAAGAGACCCAGTACTTC
14 | - | TRBJ2-7 | TRBV7-9 | - | CASSSSGGSYEQYF | TGTGCCAGCAGCTCCTCTGGGGGCTCCTACGAGCAGTACTTC
14 | - | TRBJ2-2 | TRBV19 | - | CASSVGAAAGELFF | TGTGCCAGTAGTGTAGGGGCCGCGGCCGGGGAGCTGTTTTTT
14 | once | TRBJ2-7 | TRBV5-1 | TRBD1 | CASSERTGGDEQYF | TGCGCCAGCAGCGAACGGACAGGGGGCGACGAGCAGTACTTC
14 | - | TRBJ1-1 | TRBV2 | - | CASILGLENTEAFF | -
11 | - | TRBJ2-2 | TRBV3-1/TRBV3-2 | - | CASSQGGELFF | TGTGCCAGCAGCCAAGGCGGGGAGCTGTTTTTT
16 | - | TRBJ2-1 | TRBV6-2/TRBV6-3 | TRBD2 | CASSRLAGDSYNEQFF | TGTGCCAGCAGTCGACTAGCGGGGGATTCCTACAATGAGCAGTTCTTC
15 | - | TRBJ2-7 | TRBV15 | TRBD2 | CATSRGTSGTYEQYF | TGTGCCACCAGCAGAGGGACTAGCGGAACCTACGAGCAGTACTTC
14 | few | TRBJ2-7 | TRBV10-3 | TRBD1 | CAISERDRGHEQYF | TGTGCCATCAGTGAACGGGACAGGGGACACGAGCAGTACTTC
13 | few | TRBJ1-1 | TRBV6-1 | - | CASRRLSNTEAFF | TGTGCCAGCAGACGACTGTCGAACACTGAAGCTTTCTTT
15 | once | TRBJ1-6 | TRBV3-1/TRBV3-2 | TRBD1 | CASSPPGQEDSPLHF | TGTGCCAGCAGCCCTCCGGGACAGGAAGATTCACCCCTCCACTTT
13 | - | TRBJ1-2 | TRBV28 | - | CASSLYAGVGYTF | TGTGCCAGCAGTTTATATGCGGGGGTTGGCTACACCTTC
14 | - | TRBJ2-1 | TRBV11-2 | - | CASSFNRVGNEQFF | TGTGCCAGCAGCTTTAACAGAGTCGGTAATGAGCAGTTCTTC
14 | once | TRBJ2-5 | TRBV28 | TRBD1 | CASSTNRGKETQYF | TGTGCCAGCAGCACAAACAGGGGTAAAGAGACCCAGTACTTC
16 | once | TRBJ2-2 | TRBV7-2 | - | CASSLNARGTSGELFF | TGTGCCAGCAGCTTAAACGCGCGAGGTACTTCCGGGGAGCTGTTTTTT
17 | once | TRBJ1-5 | TRBV15 | TRBD1 | CATSSYYGTGDNQPQHF | TGTGCCACCAGCAGCTATTACGGGACAGGAGACAATCAGCCCCAGCATTTT
15 | - | TRBJ2-2 | TRBV7-2 | - | CASSLVRSEWRELFF | TGTGCCAGCAGCTTAGTACGAAGCGAGTGGAGGGAGCTGTTTTTT
15 | - | TRBJ2-1 | TRBV3-1/TRBV3-2 | TRBD2 | CASSPRASGYNEQFF | TGTGCCAGCAGCCCAAGGGCTAGCGGCTACAATGAGCAGTTCTTC
14 | few | TRBJ2-7 | TRBV7-9 | - | CASSLNGSPYEQYF | TGTGCCAGCAGCTTAAATGGTAGCCCCTACGAGCAGTACTTC
12 | - | TRBJ1-2 | TRBV28 | - | CASSSRVYGYTF | TGTGCCAGCAGTTCCAGGGTCTATGGCTACACCTTC
19 | - | TRBJ1-6 | TRBV19 | - | CASSPVFGTVNSYNSPLHF | TGTGCCAGTAGTCCTGTTTTTGGGACCGTCAACTCCTATAATTCACCCCTCCACTTT